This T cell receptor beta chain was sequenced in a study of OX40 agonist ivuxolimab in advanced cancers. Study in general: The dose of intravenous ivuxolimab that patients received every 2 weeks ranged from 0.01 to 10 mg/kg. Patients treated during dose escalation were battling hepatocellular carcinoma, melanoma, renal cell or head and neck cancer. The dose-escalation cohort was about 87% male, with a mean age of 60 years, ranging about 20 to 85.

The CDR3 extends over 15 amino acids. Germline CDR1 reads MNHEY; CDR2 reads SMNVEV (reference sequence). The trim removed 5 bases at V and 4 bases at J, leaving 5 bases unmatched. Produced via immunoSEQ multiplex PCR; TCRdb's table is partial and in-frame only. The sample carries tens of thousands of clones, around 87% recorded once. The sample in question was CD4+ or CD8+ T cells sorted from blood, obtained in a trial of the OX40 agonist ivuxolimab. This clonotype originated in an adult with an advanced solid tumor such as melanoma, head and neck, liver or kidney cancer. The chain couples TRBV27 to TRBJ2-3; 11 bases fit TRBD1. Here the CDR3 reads CASSPRTGGADTQYF. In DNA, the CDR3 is TGTGCCAGCAGTCCCCGGACAGGGGGCGCAGATACGCAGTATTTT.